These 30 T cell receptor beta chains share one sample of origin, sequenced in a study of Graves' ophthalmopathy and Graves' hyperthyroidism. Amplification of TCR beta CDR3 regions used RNA transcripts. After a first-round RT-PCR with HTBI primers, a second-round multiplex PCR was run. Each CDR3 protein is one row after TCRdb ran MiXCR on the multiplex PCR reads. The sample includes approximately 700,000 distinct CDR3 sequences, over 40% of them seen just once. The sequencing input was peripheral blood. The receptors were sampled from an adult man with Graves' ophthalmopathy.

J is TRBJ1-5 and V is TRBV6-2 or TRBV6-3; possible D gene TRBD1, 6 bases. The CDR3 has 15 amino acids. CDR1 MNHEY and CDR2 SVGEGT come from the germline V gene. V shed 6 bases and J shed 4 bases, with 16 bases lying between them. The CDR3 DNA reads as TGTGCCAGCAGCCGAGGGGAGGGGGGGAATCAGCCCCAGCATTTT. It encodes CASSRGEGGNQPQHF.

The chain employs TRBV24-1 and TRBJ1-5, with 9 bases aligning to TRBD1. Germline CDR1 and CDR2: KGHDR and SFDVKD. The CDR3 is made up of 12 amino acids. Trimming took 3 bases from V and 12 from J; bases not matched to a gene: 2. DNA for the CDR3: TGTGCCACCAGTGATCCGACAGGGGGCCAGCATTTT. It yields the protein CATSDPTGGQHF.

This clonotype was counted at least ten times. A read error may explain this, as a much larger clone is one base away. The chain employs TRBV29-1 and TRBJ1-1; 8 bases are a match to TRBD1. V shed 4 bases, J shed 5 bases, and the junction held 3 bases outside the gene matches. CDR3 length: 12 amino acids. CDR1 and CDR2 (germline): SQVTM, ANQGSEA. The CDR3 loop is CSVGTGSTEAFF. CDR3 nucleotides: TGCAGCGTTGGGACAGGGAGTACTGAAGCTTTCTTT.

The sample holds many counts of this clonotype. This rearrangement joins TRBV19 to TRBJ1-5; tentative D call: TRBD1 (6 bases). This CDR3 comprises 15 residues. V was shortened by 4 bases and J by 2 bases, with 12 bases between the two germline ends. Germline values: CDR1 LNHDA, CDR2 SQIVND (reference sequence). CDR3 bases: TGTGCCAGTAGTACCTCGGGACAAGGCAATCAGCCCCAGCATTTT. It specifies CASSTSGQGNQPQHF.

The chain has TRBV4-2 and TRBJ1-6, with D unresolved. This CDR3 is built from 15 residues. CDR1 is LGHNA, CDR2 YNFKEQ, per germline. The V end was cut by 0 bases, the J end by 5 bases, with 8 bases between. The CDR3 sequence: CASSQDSGNNSPLHF. CDR3 bases: TGTGCCAGCAGCCAAGATTCTGGGAATAATTCACCCCTCCACTTT.

Worth noting for this clonotype: The junction departs from germline at one end; a sequencing error may be responsible. The V call is TRBV25-1, the J call TRBJ2-2, with D possibly being TRBD1 (6 bases). This CDR3 has 16 amino acids. The germline gives CDR1 MGHDK, CDR2 SYGVNS. The CDR3, as DNA: TGCGCCAGCAGCGAAGGGGACACGACGAACACCGGGGAGCTGTTTTTT. Its translation: CASSEGDTTNTGELFF.

The rearrangement joins TRBV18 to TRBJ2-2, with 11 nucleotides matching TRBD1. This CDR3 region has 16 residues. From germline, CDR1 is KGHSH and CDR2 LQKENI. Trimming cost V 3 bases and J 4 bases; bases outside gene matches: 4. CDR3 sequence: CASSPQGTGGTGELFF. The CDR3 DNA reads TGTGCCAGCTCACCCCAAGGGACAGGGGGCACCGGGGAGCTGTTTTTT.

This clonotype showed up many times. The chain joins TRBV15 to TRBJ1-2, with unresolved D. Trimming cost V 0 bases and J 2 bases, with 7 bases left between them. Looked up from germline, CDR1 is LNHNV and CDR2 is YYDKDF (reference sequence). The length of the CDR3 is 14 residues. CDR3 sequence (DNA): TGTGCCACCAGCAGAGATGGCAGAAACTATGGCTACACCTTC. The encoded protein is CATSRDGRNYGYTF.

Of note for this clonotype: This may stem from a read error, because a much larger clone lies one nucleotide away. The V and J genes are TRBV10-3 and TRBJ2-2; D may be TRBD1 (6 bases). The CDR3 totals 14 residues. Germline V gene sequence: CDR1 ENHRY, CDR2 SYGVKD. V was clipped by 5 bases and J by 7 bases, with 14 bases between them. The CDR3 sequence is CAISLQGIDGELFF. CDR3 in DNA: TGTGCCATCAGTTTACAGGGAATCGACGGGGAGCTGTTTTTT.

The table lists this clonotype with many counts. This chain links TRBV15 with TRBJ1-4; maybe TRBD1 (5 bases). V lost 2 bases to trimming and J lost 6 bases, with 19 bases between them. This CDR3 is built from 17 residues. Germline CDR1 and CDR2: LNHNV and YYDKDF (reference sequence). The CDR3 sequence: CATSRPREGREDEKLFF. The CDR3 DNA reads TGTGCCACCAGCAGACCCAGGGAGGGGCGCGAGGATGAAAAACTGTTTTTT. Using reference TRBV15 and TRBJ1-4 for the parts outside the CDR3, the full variable domain is DAMVIQNPRYQVTQFGKPVTLSCSQTLNHNVMYWYQQKSSQAPKLLFHYYDKDFNNEADTPDNFQSRRPNTSFCFLDIRSPGLGDTAMYLCATSRPREGREDEKLFFGSGTQLSVL.

The rearrangement links TRBV12-3 or TRBV12-4 to TRBJ1-6; maybe TRBD1 (6 bases). The V and J ends lost 5 bases and 7 bases respectively, with 12 bases between them. This CDR3 is 14 amino acids long. This chain's CDR3 is CASSRGAGNSPLHF. The CDR3 coding sequence is TGTGCCAGCAGTAGGGGGGCGGGAAATTCACCCCTCCACTTT.

This clonotype turned up a few times. V usage is TRBV29-1 and J usage is TRBJ2-3, with a tentative D call TRBD2 (7 bases). Germline V gene data show CDR1 as SQVTM and CDR2 as ANQGSEA. Trimming stripped 3 bases from V and 4 bases from J, with 14 bases between. The CDR3 consists of 14 residues. CDR3 nucleotides: TGCAGCGTTGAGACTAGCAGGGGACCAGATACGCAGTATTTT. It encodes CSVETSRGPDTQYF.

The chain uses TRBV4-1 and TRBJ2-5, with 9 bases matching TRBD2. CDR1 MGHRA and CDR2 YSYEKL come from the germline V gene. This CDR3 has 14 residues. Unmatched junction bases numbered 4, after V lost 3 bases and J lost 5 bases. DNA for the CDR3: TGCGCCAGCAGCCACCTAGCGGGAATGGAGACCCAGTACTTC. Residues: CASSHLAGMETQYF.

The CDR3 sequence: CSARDRRTAALYEQYF. Written as DNA, the CDR3 is TGCAGTGCTAGAGATCGCCGGACAGCGGCCCTCTACGAGCAGTACTTC. The chain uses TRBV20-1 and TRBJ2-7, with D perhaps matching TRBD1 (6 bases). V was trimmed by 0 bases and J by 3 bases, leaving 18 bases between them. Germline V gene sequence: CDR1 DFQATT, CDR2 SNEGSKA (reference sequence). The length of the CDR3 is 16 residues.

This chain links TRBV5-6 with TRBJ2-2, with 7 bases fitting TRBD1. The V gene end was trimmed by 3 bases and the J gene end by 0 bases; junction bases not matched to a gene: 5. CDR3 length: 16 residues. Germline lookup yields CDR1 SGHDT and CDR2 YYEEEE. In DNA form, the CDR3 reads TGTGCCAGCAGCTCCTTCGACAGGGCGAACACCGGGGAGCTGTTTTTT. Its translation is CASSSFDRANTGELFF.

The V gene is TRBV10-3, the J gene TRBJ2-5; perhaps D is TRBD1 or TRBD2 (5 bases each). The V and J ends lost 11 bases and 5 bases respectively, with 21 bases between them. Germline V gives CDR1 ENHRY, CDR2 SYGVKD. This CDR3 has 14 amino acids. CDR3 in DNA: TGTGCCTCACAGGTTGGGTCGGGGCGGGAGACCCAGTACTTC. As protein: CASQVGSGRETQYF.

The table lists this clonotype with a count of one. This may arise from a read error, as a much more abundant clone is one base away. V usage is TRBV12-3 or TRBV12-4 and J usage is TRBJ2-7; 7 nucleotides match TRBD1. CDR3 length equals 13 residues. J lost 3 bases, V lost 7 bases, and 6 bases had no gene match. The CDR3 DNA follows: TGTGCCAGCAAACCGGGACAGAACTACGAGCAGTACGTC. It encodes CASKPGQNYEQYV.

In this sample, this clonotype turned up many times. The CDR3 bases are TGTGCCAGCAGCCAAGACCGGACAGGACCTTATGGCTACACCTTC. This translates into CASSQDRTGPYGYTF. The chain joins TRBV14 to TRBJ1-2, with 7 nucleotides matching TRBD1. V lost 0 bases to trimming and J lost 5 bases; unmatched junction nucleotides: 6. CDR1 is SGHDN and CDR2 is FVKESK in the germline V gene. This CDR3 contains 15 residues.

For this clonotype: This clone may be a read error of a much larger clone one base away. The J gene is TRBJ2-7, the V gene TRBV7-9; perhaps TRBD1 as D (5 bases). Germline V gene lookup returns CDR1 SEHNR and CDR2 FQNEAQ (reference sequence). V was cut by 1 base and J by 3 bases, with 10 bases left in between. The CDR3 has 14 residues. CDR3 residues: CASSLEDIHYEQYF. For the CDR3, the DNA is TGTGCCAGCAGCTTAGAGGACATACACTACGAGCAGTACTTC.

This clonotype appeared many times. The chain links TRBV4-3 to TRBJ1-5; no definite D call. Trimming shortened V by 0 bases and J by 0 bases, and 3 bases separated the two germline ends. This CDR3 spans 14 amino acids. Germline CDR1 LGHNA, CDR2 YSLEER. The chain's CDR3 is CASSQEYSNQPQHF. DNA for the CDR3: TGCGCCAGCAGCCAAGAATATAGCAATCAGCCCCAGCATTTT.

V gene TRBV5-1 combines with J gene TRBJ2-5; TRBD2 matches at 12 bases. Germline CDR1 and CDR2: SGHRS and YFSETQ. CDR3 size: 16 residues. The V gene end was trimmed by 5 bases and the J gene end by 4 bases; junction bases not matched to a gene: 9. The CDR3 reads CASRSTSGGQRETQYF. DNA of the CDR3: TGCGCCAGCAGATCTACTAGCGGGGGGCAGCGAGAGACCCAGTACTTC.

The J gene is TRBJ2-7, the V gene TRBV10-3, with unresolved D. Per germline, CDR1 ENHRY and CDR2 SYGVKD. This CDR3 is built from 10 residues. Trimming removed 0 bases at V and 10 bases at J, with 4 bases between. This CDR3 reads CAISESGQYF. The DNA of the CDR3 is TGTGCCATCAGTGAGTCGGGACAGTACTTC.

The J gene is TRBJ1-4, the V gene TRBV4-2; a possible D gene is TRBD1 (5 bases). CDR1 is LGHNA and CDR2 is YNFKEQ in the germline V gene. The CDR3 spans 13 residues. The ends were cut back, 6 bases at V and 3 bases at J, with 8 bases in the middle. Here the CDR3 reads CASRGDPNEKLFF. CDR3 coding DNA: TGTGCCAGCAGGGGGGATCCTAATGAAAAACTGTTTTTT.

This clonotype was recorded a few times. The CDR3 sequence is CASSLWLSGSSYEQYF. The CDR3 coding sequence is TGCGCCAGCAGCTTGTGGTTAAGCGGGAGCTCCTACGAGCAGTACTTC. The rearrangement uses TRBV5-1 and TRBJ2-7; 8 nucleotides align to TRBD2. The J segment lost 0 bases and the V segment lost 1 base, leaving 6 bases of the junction unmatched. CDR1 is SGHRS and CDR2 is YFSETQ in the germline V gene. The CDR3 sequence is 16 residues long. Combining the CDR3 with reference TRBV5-1 and TRBJ2-7 gives the whole variable domain KAGVTQTPRYLIKTRGQQVTLSCSPISGHRSVSWYQQTPGQGLQFLFEYFSETQRNKGNFPGRFSGRQFSNSRSEMNVSTLELGDSALYLCASSLWLSGSSYEQYFGPGTRLTVT.

The V and J genes are TRBV6-5 and TRBJ2-2, with TRBD1 identical over 9 bases. The CDR3 sequence is 15 residues long. Germline V gene sequence: CDR1 MNHEY, CDR2 SVGAGI. V lost 6 bases to trimming and J lost 6 bases; unmatched junction nucleotides: 8. The CDR3 loop reads CASSSTGGYAGELFF. The CDR3 DNA is TGTGCCAGCAGCTCGACAGGGGGATACGCCGGGGAGCTGTTTTTT.

This clonotype was counted only a few times. The chain has TRBV10-3 and TRBJ2-7; TRBD1 might be the D (5 bases). V gave up 2 bases and J gave up 0 bases, with 5 bases separating them. This CDR3 has 13 residues. The germline V gene encodes CDR1 ENHRY and CDR2 SYGVKD. The CDR3 DNA is TGTGCCATCAGTGAGCAGGGCTCCTACGAGCAGTACTTC. Its protein is CAISEQGSYEQYF.

V is TRBV27 and J is TRBJ1-6, with TRBD1 as a possible D gene (5 bases). The CDR3 has 14 amino acids. Germline V gene sequence: CDR1 MNHEY, CDR2 SMNVEV (reference sequence). V gave up 6 bases and J gave up 11 bases, with 17 bases separating them. CDR3 bases: TGTGCCAGCAGCCGACAGTCAGGCACGGCACCCCTCCACTTT. The encoded protein is CASSRQSGTAPLHF.

This CDR3 reads CASSLASVANYGYTF. CDR3 nucleotides: TGTGCCAGCAGCTTGGCTTCAGTAGCTAACTATGGCTACACCTTC. V gene TRBV5-4 combines with J gene TRBJ1-2; D gene ambiguous. The germline V gene encodes CDR1 SGHNT and CDR2 YYREEE (reference sequence). The CDR3 is made up of 15 amino acids. Trimming removed 0 bases at V and 0 bases at J, with 9 bases between.

The V call is TRBV7-9, the J call TRBJ2-2; 8 nucleotides match TRBD2. Trimming cost V 3 bases and J 1 base; bases outside gene matches: 4. Germline V gene sequence: CDR1 SEHNR, CDR2 FQNEAQ (reference sequence). The CDR3 extends over 16 amino acids. As DNA, the CDR3 is TGTGCCAGCAGCTTGGCGGGAGGATGGAACACCGGGGAGCTGTTTTTT. Translating it yields CASSLAGGWNTGELFF.

This clonotype showed up just once. Compared with germline, one end of the junction differs, possibly owing to a read error. V usage is TRBV29-1 and J usage is TRBJ2-7, with 10 bases identical to TRBD1. The CDR3 runs 13 residues. Germline CDR1 and CDR2: SQVTM and ANQGSEA. The CDR3 region is CSAWTGGSSEQYF. DNA of the CDR3: TGCAGCGCCTGGACAGGGGGGTCCTCCGAGCAGTACTTC.